Listed below are T cell receptor beta chains from one sample, sequenced in a study of CD8 T cells in ankylosing spondylitis. TCRdb itself ran the 5' RACE reads through MiXCR, one entry per CDR3 protein. The sample records 230,000 or so distinct CDR3 sequences, about 18% being singletons. The sample comprised blood, either unsorted or a sorted T cell fraction (not recorded which). These receptors all come from a male donor with ankylosing spondylitis or in good health (not recorded which). CDR3s include the opening cysteine and the closing phenylalanine or tryptophan. D genes are given only for firm matches. The size of a clone is reported for some rows only, either as once, few or many, or as a class for expanded clones.

D,size,J,V,length,CDR3,DNA
TRBD2,.,TRBJ2-7,TRBV5-5,15,CASSAASGIWNEQYF,TGTGCCAGCAGCGCGGCTAGCGGGATTTGGAACGAGCAGTACTTC
TRBD1,.,TRBJ1-1,TRBV20-1,12,CSANGQGTEAFF,TGCAGTGCTAACGGACAGGGCACTGAAGCTTTCTTT
TRBD2,.,TRBJ2-7,TRBV4-2,19,CASSQDLAGTSPSWGEQYF,TGTGCCAGCAGCCAAGATCTCGCCGGGACTAGCCCCTCGTGGGGCGAGCAGTACTTC
.,.,TRBJ2-5,TRBV25-1,14,CASSVRRGIETQYF,TGTGCCAGCAGCGTAAGAAGGGGGATAGAGACCCAGTACTTC
.,few,TRBJ2-7,TRBV11-2,16,CASSQGRRNSSYEQYF,TGTGCCAGCAGCCAGGGCCGGCGGAATAGCTCCTACGAGCAGTACTTC
.,few,TRBJ2-7,TRBV29-1,11,CSVLLGYEQYF,TGCAGCGTCCTTCTGGGTTACGAGCAGTACTTC
TRBD1,many,TRBJ2-7,TRBV7-9,14,CASTHRDRTYEQYF,TGTGCCAGCACCCACCGGGACAGGACCTACGAGCAGTACTTC
TRBD1,few,TRBJ2-7,TRBV15,13,CATSRQGNYEQYF,TGTGCCACCAGTCGACAGGGTAACTACGAGCAGTACTTC
TRBD2,.,TRBJ2-7,TRBV20-1,15,CSAREISGRAREQYF,TGCAGTGCTAGAGAAATTAGCGGGAGGGCCCGTGAGCAGTACTTC
TRBD2,few,TRBJ2-1,TRBV4-3,16,CASSQDGLAAYNEQFF,TGCGCCAGCAGCCAAGATGGACTAGCGGCCTACAATGAGCAGTTCTTC
TRBD1,.,TRBJ2-7,TRBV29-1,14,CSVEKDRDTYEQYF,TGCAGCGTTGAAAAGGACAGGGACACCTACGAGCAGTACTTC
TRBD1,.,TRBJ2-6,TRBV5-1,17,CASSPGTVNSGANVLTF,TGCGCCAGCAGCCCCGGGACAGTCAACTCTGGGGCCAACGTCCTGACTTTC
TRBD1,.,TRBJ2-5,TRBV12-3/TRBV12-4,14,CASSRGPVGETQYF,TGTGCCAGCAGTAGGGGGCCGGTGGGAGAGACCCAGTACTTC
TRBD1,.,TRBJ1-5,TRBV5-1,19,CASSLGIQDRGVSNQPQHF,TGCGCCAGCAGCTTGGGAATACAAGACAGGGGAGTTAGCAATCAGCCCCAGCATTTT
.,many,TRBJ2-7,TRBV29-1,12,CSVEGPQVEQYF,TGCAGCGTTGAAGGGCCTCAGGTCGAGCAGTACTTC
.,few,TRBJ2-5,TRBV5-1,14,CASSLDRFEETQYF,TGCGCCAGCAGCTTGGATCGGTTTGAGGAGACCCAGTACTTC
TRBD2,many,TRBJ2-1,TRBV9,15,CASSVVVGGDDEQFF,TGTGCCAGCAGCGTAGTGGTGGGAGGGGACGATGAGCAGTTCTTC
.,.,TRBJ2-7,TRBV25-1,16,CASSPSEGTAPDEQYF,TGTGCCAGCAGTCCATCGGAAGGGACGGCACCCGACGAGCAGTACTTC
.,few,TRBJ2-3,TRBV3-1,16,CASSPPRDSLTDTQYF,TGTGCCAGCAGCCCACCACGGGACTCCCTCACAGATACGCAGTATTTT
TRBD1,.,TRBJ1-2,TRBV10-3,13,CDIEDRGHYGYTF,TGTGACATCGAGGACAGGGGCCACTATGGCTACACCTTC
.,many,TRBJ2-4,TRBV29-1,12,CSVPGAKNIQYF,TGCAGCGTTCCAGGAGCCAAAAACATTCAGTACTTC
.,few,TRBJ2-7,TRBV7-9,13,CASSPPQAYEQYF,TGTGCCAGCAGCCCACCACAGGCCTACGAGCAGTACTTC
.,.,TRBJ2-7,TRBV20-1,17,CSARSYLPWMVPYEQYF,TGCAGTGCTAGATCCTACTTGCCTTGGATGGTCCCCTACGAGCAGTACTTC
TRBD2,many,TRBJ2-2,TRBV10-1,17,CASSESREGPYTGELFF,TGCGCCAGCAGTGAGTCCAGGGAGGGCCCCTACACCGGGGAGCTGTTTTTT
.,few,TRBJ2-1,TRBV2,12,CASSVRDNEQFF,TGTGCCAGCAGTGTGAGGGACAATGAGCAGTTCTTC
TRBD1,.,TRBJ1-1,TRBV7-8,16,CASSFLFRGRGTEAFF,TGTGCCAGCAGCTTCCTTTTCAGGGGGCGGGGCACTGAAGCTTTCTTT
TRBD1,few,TRBJ2-7,TRBV7-9,14,CASSLEQGWDEQYF,TGTGCCAGCAGCTTGGAACAGGGGTGGGACGAGCAGTACTTC
.,.,TRBJ1-1,TRBV2,15,CASKLSTVVNTEAFF,TGTGCCAGCAAGTTGAGCACAGTGGTGAACACTGAAGCTTTCTTT
.,few,TRBJ1-2,TRBV6-4,14,CASSDGGDDYGYTF,TGTGCCAGCAGTGACGGTGGGGATGACTATGGCTACACCTTC
.,.,TRBJ2-3,TRBV7-9,13,CASSARLADTQYF,TGTGCCAGCAGCGCGCGGCTAGCAGATACGCAGTATTTT
TRBD1,many,TRBJ2-1,TRBV4-1,17,CASSQELNDRGHYEQFF,TGCGCCAGCAGCCAGGAACTTAATGACAGGGGGCACTATGAGCAGTTCTTC
TRBD2,many,TRBJ2-7,TRBV19,13,CASTAGAWSEQYF,TGTGCCAGTACAGCGGGGGCCTGGAGCGAGCAGTACTTC
TRBD1,.,TRBJ2-7,TRBV27,15,CASSPLWQGAYEQYF,TGTGCCAGCAGTCCCCTTTGGCAGGGGGCCTACGAGCAGTACTTC
.,many,TRBJ2-1,TRBV6-1,17,CASSEPHPGLGDNEQFF,TGTGCCAGCAGTGAACCCCACCCGGGTCTTGGGGACAATGAGCAGTTCTTC
TRBD1,few,TRBJ1-1,TRBV12-3/TRBV12-4,14,CASNNRGHYTEAFF,TGTGCCAGCAACAACAGGGGGCATTACACTGAAGCTTTCTTT
TRBD1,few,TRBJ2-7,TRBV12-3/TRBV12-4,14,CASSPGGSAYEQYF,TGTGCCAGCAGTCCAGGGGGCAGTGCCTACGAGCAGTACTTC
.,.,TRBJ1-5,TRBV2,14,CASSEGQNEQPQHF,TGTGCCAGCAGTGAAGGACAGAATGAACAGCCCCAGCATTTT
TRBD2,many,TRBJ2-3,TRBV7-6,15,CASSLASGITDTQYF,TGTGCCAGCAGCTTAGCTAGCGGGATTACAGATACGCAGTATTTT
.,.,TRBJ2-7,TRBV29-1,14,CSAIPGTENWEQYF,TGCAGCGCAATACCCGGGACTGAAAATTGGGAGCAGTACTTC
.,many,TRBJ2-7,TRBV29-1,13,CSVEVPGRYEQYF,TGCAGCGTTGAAGTACCAGGGCGCTACGAGCAGTACTTC
.,many,TRBJ2-1,TRBV27,13,CASSFSGTGEQFF,TGTGCCAGCAGTTTCTCCGGAACAGGTGAGCAGTTCTTC
.,many,TRBJ2-7,TRBV27,14,CASSLQGRFYEQYF,TGTGCCAGCAGTCTACAGGGAAGGTTCTACGAGCAGTACTTC
.,many,TRBJ2-7,TRBV27,12,CASSGQTYEQYF,TGTGCCAGCAGTGGGCAGACCTACGAGCAGTACTTC
TRBD1,few,TRBJ2-3,TRBV6-1,16,CASSQGAREGTHTQYF,TGTGCCAGCAGTCAGGGGGCGCGGGAAGGGACACATACGCAGTATTTT
.,many,TRBJ2-1,TRBV24-1,16,CATSDSAGVEYNEQFF,TGTGCCACCAGTGATTCAGCAGGTGTCGAATACAATGAGCAGTTCTTC
TRBD2,.,TRBJ2-7,TRBV20-1,14,CSARDRGGTYEQYF,TGCAGTGCTAGAGATCGGGGGGGAACCTACGAGCAGTACTTC
TRBD2,.,TRBJ2-1,TRBV3-1,18,CASSQESGGRAPYNEQFF,TGTGCCAGCAGCCAAGAATCGGGCGGGAGGGCCCCCTACAATGAGCAGTTCTTC
.,once,TRBJ2-7,TRBV29-1,13,CSVEAGQSYEQYF,TGCAGCGTTGAGGCGGGACAATCCTACGAGCAGTACTTC
.,.,TRBJ2-7,TRBV13,12,CASSLWPYEQYF,TGTGCCAGCAGCTTATGGCCCTACGAGCAGTACTTC